The 14 T cell receptor beta chains below all came from one sample that was sequenced in a study of cytomegalovirus exposure and HLA in healthy donors. The PCR ran on 60 Vbeta and 13 Jbeta primers. The repertoire was sequenced with immunoSEQ multiplex PCR; TCRdb's copy has only in-frame clones and lacks some. The sample includes more than 95,000 clones, around 78% of them seen just once. The sequenced material came from PBMCs. These receptors all stem from a woman aged 40 to 50 in good health and CMV-seronegative.

This clone was picked up a small number of times. The DNA for the CDR3 is TGTGCCAGCAGCCAAGGGGGGACTAGCGGGGCAGATACGCAGTATTTT. It is translated as CASSQGGTSGADTQYF. The V gene is TRBV11-2, the J gene TRBJ2-3, with 13 nucleotides matching TRBD2. The germline V gene has CDR1 SGHAT and CDR2 FQNNGV. The CDR3 is 16 amino acids. V shed 5 bases and J 4 bases; nucleotides not matched to a gene: 6.

This chain connects TRBV11-2 to TRBJ2-2; 10 positions agree with TRBD2. This CDR3 contains 15 residues. The germline gives CDR1 SGHAT, CDR2 FQNNGV. The ends lost 4 bases at V and 4 bases at J; junction bases unmatched: 3. The CDR3 protein is CASSSQRGGTGELFF. In nucleotides, the CDR3 is TGTGCCAGCAGCTCTCAGCGGGGGGGCACCGGGGAGCTGTTTTTT.

The chain couples TRBV4-3 to TRBJ2-7; weak D call: TRBD2 (5 bases). Germline CDR1 LGHNA, CDR2 YSLEER. This CDR3 is 14 amino acids long. Trimming stripped 0 bases from V and 1 base from J, with 7 bases between. The CDR3 loop reads CASSQEADSYEQYF. DNA for the CDR3: TGCGCCAGCAGCCAAGAAGCGGATTCCTACGAGCAGTACTTC.

This sequence joins TRBV5-6 and TRBJ1-2, with D perhaps matching TRBD1 (6 bases). V was clipped by 2 bases and J by 7 bases, with 15 bases between them. Germline lookup yields CDR1 SGHDT and CDR2 YYEEEE. The CDR3 is 14 residues long. DNA of the CDR3: TGTGCCAGCAGCTTAGAAGCAGGGGCGGGTGGCTACACCTTC. This sequence encodes CASSLEAGAGGYTF. The full variable domain, rest sourced from reference TRBV5-6 and TRBJ1-2, is DAGVTQSPTHLIKTRGQQVTLRCSPKSGHDTVSWYQQALGQGPQFIFQYYEEEERQRGNFPDRFSGHQFPNYSSELNVNALLLGDSALYLCASSLEAGAGGYTFGSGTRLTVV.

The rearrangement links TRBV4-2 to TRBJ2-3; TRBD2 aligns across 10 bases. V gave up 1 base and J gave up 3 bases; unmatched junction bases: 4. The CDR3 has 16 amino acids. Looked up from germline, CDR1 is LGHNA and CDR2 is YNFKEQ. CDR3 loop: CASSQGLAGVTDTQYF. The CDR3 DNA is TGTGCCAGCAGCCAAGGGCTAGCGGGAGTTACAGATACGCAGTATTTT.

The chain employs TRBV28 and TRBJ1-1; the D gene is possibly TRBD1 (6 bases). V shed 5 bases and J shed 5 bases, with 15 bases lying between them. Germline V gives CDR1 MDHEN, CDR2 SYDVKM. The CDR3 loop spans 14 amino acids. The CDR3 is CASSGRGFRTEAFF. CDR3 DNA: TGTGCCAGCAGTGGCAGGGGTTTTAGAACTGAAGCTTTCTTT.

The chain has TRBV9 and TRBJ2-7; D is possibly TRBD2 (5 bases). Trimming shortened V by 2 bases and J by 0 bases, and 9 bases separated the two germline ends. In germline, CDR1 is SGDLS, CDR2 YYNGEE. The CDR3 consists of 14 residues. The CDR3 spells CASSVTGNSYEQYF. In DNA, the CDR3 is TGTGCCAGCAGCGTTACCGGGAACTCCTACGAGCAGTACTTC.

The chain couples TRBV4-2 to TRBJ2-1, with D possibly matching TRBD1 (5 bases). CDR1 LGHNA and CDR2 YNFKEQ come from the germline V gene. The CDR3 has 12 amino acids. V was trimmed by 1 base and J by 8 bases, leaving 6 bases between them. Here the CDR3 reads CASSQVGDEQFF. Here the CDR3 DNA reads TGTGCCAGCAGCCAAGTAGGGGATGAGCAGTTCTTC.

The chain carries TRBV19 and TRBJ1-1; weak D call: TRBD1 (6 bases). The CDR3 contains 15 residues. Germline CDR1 LNHDA, CDR2 SQIVND (reference sequence). Trimming pared 1 base from V and 4 bases from J, leaving 13 bases between. In DNA form, the CDR3 reads TGTGCCAGTAGTATAGGGGGGGGCTGGGCCACTGAAGCTTTCTTT. Encoded protein: CASSIGGGWATEAFF.

The V call is TRBV6-1, the J call TRBJ1-6; unclear D gene. CDR1 and CDR2 from the germline V gene are MNHNS and SASEGT. The CDR3 is 15 residues long. Trimming removed 6 bases from V and 8 bases from J, with 17 bases in between. CDR3 region: CASSVNPSRDSPLHF. The DNA for the CDR3 is TGTGCCAGCAGCGTAAACCCCAGCCGGGATTCACCCCTCCACTTT.

CDR3 in amino acids: CASSPGHASTDTQYF. The CDR3 coding sequence is TGTGCCAGTAGCCCGGGACACGCGAGCACAGATACGCAGTATTTT. This rearrangement joins TRBV19 to TRBJ2-3, with a weak D call TRBD1 (6 bases). Germline loops: CDR1 LNHDA, CDR2 SQIVND (reference sequence). This CDR3 spans 15 amino acids. V was trimmed by 6 bases and J by 0 bases, leaving 13 bases between them.

The chain carries TRBV2 and TRBJ1-5; 7 bases fit TRBD1. Germline trimming cut 8 bases from V and 7 bases from J; bases unmatched to any gene: 14. The CDR3 has 15 residues. From germline, CDR1 is SNHLY and CDR2 FYNNEI. CDR3 sequence reads: CASARERGREQPQHF. The CDR3 DNA sequence: TGTGCCAGCGCGAGGGAAAGGGGGCGAGAACAGCCCCAGCATTTT.

The chain is built from TRBV6-6 and TRBJ2-7; D may be TRBD2 (5 bases). Trimming removed 6 bases from V and 0 bases from J, with 12 bases in between. CDR1 and CDR2 (germline): MNHNY, SVGAGI (reference sequence). This CDR3 region has 14 residues. CDR3 sequence: CASRWRSSSYEQYF. The CDR3 nucleotides read TGTGCCAGCAGATGGAGGTCGAGCTCCTACGAGCAGTACTTC.

This clone was seen just once. V and J are TRBV29-1 and TRBJ2-3; a possible D gene is TRBD2 (5 bases). In germline, CDR1 is SQVTM, CDR2 ANQGSEA. The CDR3 contains 14 residues. V lost 7 bases and J 1 base, leaving 15 bases between the germline ends. This CDR3 reads CSAITGSGTDTQYF. CDR3 nucleotides: TGCAGCGCTATAACGGGATCGGGCACAGATACGCAGTATTTT.